Each of the 10 T cell receptor beta chains below was sequenced from the same sample in a study of control samples from healthy donors and cancer patients. Clones were sequenced by immunoSEQ multiplex PCR, and TCRdb holds only the in-frame ones, with some missing. This table holds 100,000 to 150,000 clones, around 86% found once. The sequenced sample was blood. These receptor sequences come from a man in his forties or fifties in good health.

The V gene is TRBV11-3, the J gene TRBJ1-4; D is unclear. Between the trimmed V and J ends, which lost 3 bases and 5 bases, there was a span of 10 bases. Germline CDR1 SGHNT, CDR2 YENEEA. CDR3 length: 14 residues. The CDR3 DNA is TGTGCCAGCAGCTTGGGTGCCGGGAATGAAAAACTGTTTTTT. Its translation is CASSLGAGNEKLFF.

V gene TRBV9 combines with J gene TRBJ1-3, with D possibly matching TRBD1 (6 bases). CDR1 and CDR2 from the germline V gene are SGDLS and YYNGEE. This CDR3 spans 18 amino acids. V was pared by 4 bases and J by 2 bases, with 22 bases between. CDR3 in amino acids: CASSPTGPSGDTGNTIYF. Written as DNA, the CDR3 is TGTGCCAGCAGCCCAACGGGACCCTCGGGGGACACTGGAAACACCATATATTTT.

The chain employs TRBV6-1 and TRBJ2-5; no clear D gene. This CDR3 contains 15 residues. Germline assignment: CDR1 MNHNS and CDR2 SASEGT. V lost 0 bases to trimming and J lost 1 base, with 9 bases between them. The CDR3 DNA sequence: TGTGCCAGCAGTGAAGCGGGTCGTTTCCAAGAGACCCAGTACTTC. This gives the protein CASSEAGRFQETQYF.

The chain recombines TRBV9 with TRBJ2-3; 16 positions agree with TRBD2. The V and J ends lost 10 bases and 8 bases, in that order; junction bases with no gene match: 25. Germline lookup yields CDR1 SGDLS and CDR2 YYNGEE. The CDR3 extends over 20 amino acids. CDR3 in amino acids: CARRVAGGGTSGGAKVTQYF. DNA for the CDR3: TGTGCCCGCCGCGTAGCTGGGGGAGGGACTAGCGGGGGGGCCAAGGTTACGCAGTATTTT.

V and J are TRBV5-4 and TRBJ1-6, with D hard to call. The CDR3 has 14 residues. From germline, CDR1 is SGHNT and CDR2 YYREEE (reference sequence). Trimming pared 1 base from V and 9 bases from J, leaving 11 bases between. In nucleotides, the CDR3 is TGTGCCAGCAGCTTGCCGGACGAAGTTTCACCCCTCCACTTT. Residues: CASSLPDEVSPLHF.

The V call is TRBV18, the J call TRBJ1-5; D is possibly TRBD1 (6 bases). V lost 6 bases, J lost 11 bases, and 20 bases lay in between. Looked up from germline, CDR1 is KGHSH and CDR2 is LQKENI. CDR3 length equals 14 residues. For the CDR3, the DNA is TGTGCCAGCTCCCCCGACAGGTCCCCTTTGACCCAGCATTTT. It encodes CASSPDRSPLTQHF.

The chain couples TRBV18 to TRBJ1-1; tentatively, D is TRBD1 (5 bases). The germline CDR1 and CDR2 sequences are KGHSH and LQKENI. The CDR3 is 15 residues long. Trimming left V 3 bases short and J 6 bases short, with 17 bases between. Written as DNA, the CDR3 is TGTGCCAGCTCACCGAACGAACGGGGGGTTGCTGAAGCTTTCTTT. Protein: CASSPNERGVAEAFF.

The chain uses TRBV27 and TRBJ2-2; tentatively, D is TRBD1 or TRBD2 (5 bases each). Trimming removed 7 bases from V and 2 bases from J, with 17 bases in between. CDR1 is MNHEY, CDR2 SMNVEV, per germline (reference sequence). The CDR3 spans 16 residues. The chain's CDR3 is CASKLAGTLNTGELFF. The CDR3 DNA reads TGTGCCAGCAAACTTGCCGGGACCTTAAACACCGGGGAGCTGTTTTTT.

This chain links TRBV19 with TRBJ1-3, with 7 bases identical to TRBD1. The CDR3 is 15 residues long. Trimming took 3 bases from V and 2 from J; bases not matched to a gene: 4. From germline, CDR1 is LNHDA and CDR2 SQIVND (reference sequence). CDR3 sequence (DNA): TGTGCCAGTAGTATCGAGGGGGCGGCTGGAAACACCATATATTTT. Protein: CASSIEGAAGNTIYF.

In DNA form, the CDR3 reads TGTGCCAGCAGTTTATCGGACAGCAAGCACCGGGAGCTGTTTTTT. Translating it yields CASSLSDSKHRELFF. V is TRBV27 and J is TRBJ2-2; maybe TRBD1 (6 bases). In germline, CDR1 is MNHEY, CDR2 SMNVEV (reference sequence). CDR3 length: 15 residues. The V and J ends lost 0 bases and 9 bases respectively, with 14 bases between them.